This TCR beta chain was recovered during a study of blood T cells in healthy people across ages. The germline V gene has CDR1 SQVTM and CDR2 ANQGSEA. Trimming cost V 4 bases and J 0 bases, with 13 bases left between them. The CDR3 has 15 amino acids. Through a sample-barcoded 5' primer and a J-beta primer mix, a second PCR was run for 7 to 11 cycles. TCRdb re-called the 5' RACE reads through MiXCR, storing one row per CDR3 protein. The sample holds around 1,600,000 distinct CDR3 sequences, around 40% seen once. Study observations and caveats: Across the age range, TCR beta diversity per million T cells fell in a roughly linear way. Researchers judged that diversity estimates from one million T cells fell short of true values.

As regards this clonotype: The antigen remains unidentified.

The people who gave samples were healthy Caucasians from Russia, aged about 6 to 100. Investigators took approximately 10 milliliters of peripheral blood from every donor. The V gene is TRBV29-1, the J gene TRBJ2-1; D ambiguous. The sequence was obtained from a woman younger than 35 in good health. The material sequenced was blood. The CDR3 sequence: CSVAPRVSSYNEQFF. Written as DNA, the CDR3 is TGCAGCGTTGCCCCCCGGGTAAGCTCCTACAATGAGCAGTTCTTC.